This TCR beta chain was recovered during a study of blood T cell repertoires in COVID-19. Study in general: T cells, B-cell-depleted T cells, or PBMCs supplied cDNA or gDNA.

This clone was observed a single time. The CDR3 sequence is 12 residues long. Trimming cost V 1 base and J 7 bases, with 5 bases left between them. Germline values: CDR1 SNHLY, CDR2 FYNNEI. Authors' data handling: Amplification of reference gene primers provided the estimated nucleated cell counts. Method: immunoSEQ multiplex PCR; TCRdb's copy keeps in-frame clones and lacks some. D and trimming come from the DNA, and the V and J calls and clone size come from that table. Among under 300,000 clones listed, around 80% were seen once. Sequencing was done on a sample of peripheral blood. The sequence derives from a man aged 35 to 55 who had recovered from COVID-19. This chain links TRBV2 with TRBJ2-1, with unresolved D. Written as DNA, the CDR3 is TGTGCCAGCAGTGAAGTTCGGAATGAGCAGTTCTTC. Translated: CASSEVRNEQFF.